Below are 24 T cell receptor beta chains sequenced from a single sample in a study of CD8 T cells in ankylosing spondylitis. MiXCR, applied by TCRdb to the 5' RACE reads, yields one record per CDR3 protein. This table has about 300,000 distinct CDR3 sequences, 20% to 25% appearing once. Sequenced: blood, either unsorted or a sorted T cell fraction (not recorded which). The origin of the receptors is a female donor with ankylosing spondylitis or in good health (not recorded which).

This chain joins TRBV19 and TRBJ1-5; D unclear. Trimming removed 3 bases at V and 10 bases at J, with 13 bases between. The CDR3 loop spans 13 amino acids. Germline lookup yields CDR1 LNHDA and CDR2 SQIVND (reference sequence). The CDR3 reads CASSIQGLGPQHF. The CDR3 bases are TGTGCCAGTAGTATTCAAGGGTTAGGTCCCCAGCATTTT.

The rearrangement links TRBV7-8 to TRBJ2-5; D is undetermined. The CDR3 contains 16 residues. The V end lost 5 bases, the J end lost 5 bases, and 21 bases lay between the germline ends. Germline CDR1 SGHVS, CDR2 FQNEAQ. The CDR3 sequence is CASSHRNTPLGETQYF. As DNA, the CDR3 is TGTGCCAGCAGCCACCGCAACACTCCTTTGGGGGAGACCCAGTACTTC.

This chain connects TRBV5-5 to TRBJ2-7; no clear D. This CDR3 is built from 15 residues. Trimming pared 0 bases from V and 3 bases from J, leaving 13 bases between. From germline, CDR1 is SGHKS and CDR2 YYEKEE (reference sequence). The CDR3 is CASSLVHARSYEQYF. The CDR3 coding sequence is TGTGCCAGCAGCTTGGTACATGCCCGAAGCTACGAGCAGTACTTC.

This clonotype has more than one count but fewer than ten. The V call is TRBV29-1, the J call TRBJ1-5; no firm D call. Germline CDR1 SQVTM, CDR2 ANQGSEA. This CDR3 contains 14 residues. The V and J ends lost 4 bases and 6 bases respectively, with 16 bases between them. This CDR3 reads CSVGGNTPGQPQHF. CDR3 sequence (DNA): TGCAGCGTTGGTGGTAATACTCCGGGTCAGCCCCAGCATTTT.

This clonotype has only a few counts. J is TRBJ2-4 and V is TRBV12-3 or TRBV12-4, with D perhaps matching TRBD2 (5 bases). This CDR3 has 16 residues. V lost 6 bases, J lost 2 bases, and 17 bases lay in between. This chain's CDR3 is CASSRSRTGTKNIQYF. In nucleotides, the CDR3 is TGTGCCAGCAGCCGTAGTCGGACCGGGACCAAAAACATTCAGTACTTC.

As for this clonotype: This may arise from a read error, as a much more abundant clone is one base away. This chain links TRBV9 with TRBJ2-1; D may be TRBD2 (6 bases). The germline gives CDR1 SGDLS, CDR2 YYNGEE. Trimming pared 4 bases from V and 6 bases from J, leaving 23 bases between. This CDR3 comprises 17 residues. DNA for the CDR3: TGTGCCAGCAGCAGACACTCGGAGGGCCCCGTGGGCAATGAGCAGTTCTTC. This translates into CASSRHSEGPVGNEQFF.

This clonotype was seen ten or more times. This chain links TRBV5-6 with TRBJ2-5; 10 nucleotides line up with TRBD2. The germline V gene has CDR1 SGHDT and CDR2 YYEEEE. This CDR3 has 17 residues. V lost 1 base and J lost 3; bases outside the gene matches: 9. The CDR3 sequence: CASSLYLAGAVEETQYF. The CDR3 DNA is TGTGCCAGCAGCTTGTATCTAGCGGGAGCGGTGGAAGAGACCCAGTACTTC.

The CDR3 here is CASRTTRDRVSEAFF. The CDR3 DNA reads as TGTGCCAGCAGAACAACCCGGGACAGGGTCTCTGAAGCTTTCTTT. V is TRBV6-1 and J is TRBJ1-1; 9 bases align to TRBD1. The CDR3 runs 15 residues. V shed 6 bases, J shed 6 bases, and the junction held 11 bases outside the gene matches. Germline V CDR1 and CDR2: MNHNS, SASEGT.

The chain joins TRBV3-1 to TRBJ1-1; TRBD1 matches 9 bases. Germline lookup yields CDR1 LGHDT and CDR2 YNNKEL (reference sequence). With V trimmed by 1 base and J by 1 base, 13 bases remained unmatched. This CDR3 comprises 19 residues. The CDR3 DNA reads TGTGCCAGCAGCCAAGGGATTGGAATTGGGACAGGGTGGAACACTGAAGCTTTCTTT. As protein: CASSQGIGIGTGWNTEAFF.

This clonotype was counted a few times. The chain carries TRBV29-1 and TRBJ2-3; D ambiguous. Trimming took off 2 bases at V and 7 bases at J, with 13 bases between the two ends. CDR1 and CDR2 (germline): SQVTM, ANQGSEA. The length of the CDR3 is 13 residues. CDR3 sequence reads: CSVERPLTHTQYF. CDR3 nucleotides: TGCAGCGTTGAAAGGCCCTTAACACATACGCAGTATTTT.

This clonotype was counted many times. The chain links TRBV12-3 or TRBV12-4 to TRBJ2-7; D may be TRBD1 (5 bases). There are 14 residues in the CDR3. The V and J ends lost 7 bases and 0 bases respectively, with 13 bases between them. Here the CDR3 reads CASTNDRSSYEQYF. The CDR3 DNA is TGTGCCAGCACCAACGACAGAAGCTCCTACGAGCAGTACTTC.

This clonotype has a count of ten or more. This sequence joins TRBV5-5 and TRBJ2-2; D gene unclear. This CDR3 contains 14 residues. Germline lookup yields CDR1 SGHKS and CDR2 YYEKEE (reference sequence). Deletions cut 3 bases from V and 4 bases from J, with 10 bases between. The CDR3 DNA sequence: TGTGCCAGCAGCTCCCTTATGGTCACCGGGGAGCTGTTTTTT. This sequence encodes CASSSLMVTGELFF.

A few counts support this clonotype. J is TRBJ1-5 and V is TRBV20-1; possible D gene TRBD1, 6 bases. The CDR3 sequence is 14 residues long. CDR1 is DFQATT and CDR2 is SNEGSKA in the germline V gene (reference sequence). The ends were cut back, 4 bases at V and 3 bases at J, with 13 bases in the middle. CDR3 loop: CSANRQAFNQPQHF. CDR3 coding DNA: TGCAGTGCTAACCGACAGGCCTTCAATCAGCCCCAGCATTTT.

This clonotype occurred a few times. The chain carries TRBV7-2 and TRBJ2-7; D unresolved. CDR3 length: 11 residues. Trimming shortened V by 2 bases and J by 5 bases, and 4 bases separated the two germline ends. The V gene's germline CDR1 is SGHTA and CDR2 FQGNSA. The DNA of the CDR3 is TGTGCCAGCAGCTTATTAGACGAGCAGTACTTC. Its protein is CASSLLDEQYF.

CDR3 nucleotides: TGTGCCAGCAGCTTAGCAGGGGTGGTACAAGAGACCCAGTACTTC. Translation: CASSLAGVVQETQYF. The chain couples TRBV11-2 to TRBJ2-5; possibly TRBD1 for D (6 bases). V gave up 1 base and J gave up 2 bases, with 11 bases separating them. CDR1 SGHAT and CDR2 FQNNGV come from the germline V gene. The CDR3 extends over 15 amino acids.

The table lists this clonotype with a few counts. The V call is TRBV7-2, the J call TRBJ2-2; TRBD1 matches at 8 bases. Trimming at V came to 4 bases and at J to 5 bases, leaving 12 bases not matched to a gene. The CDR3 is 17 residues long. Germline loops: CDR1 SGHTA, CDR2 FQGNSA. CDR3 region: CASSSLLTGAMTGELFF. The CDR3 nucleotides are TGTGCCAGCAGCTCCCTACTGACAGGGGCGATGACCGGGGAGCTGTTTTTT.

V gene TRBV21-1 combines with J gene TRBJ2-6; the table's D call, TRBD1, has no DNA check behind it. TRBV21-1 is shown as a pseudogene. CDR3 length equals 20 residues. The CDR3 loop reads CASSELAPRGRCSGANVLTF. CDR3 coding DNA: TGTGCCAGCAGCGAATTAGCCCCTCGGGGCAGATGCTCTGGGGCCAACGTCCTGACTTTC.

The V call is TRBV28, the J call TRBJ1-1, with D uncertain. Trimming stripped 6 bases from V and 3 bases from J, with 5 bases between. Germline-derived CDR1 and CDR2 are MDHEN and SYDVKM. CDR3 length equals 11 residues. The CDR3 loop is CASSEDTEAFF. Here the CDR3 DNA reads TGTGCCAGCAGCGAGGACACTGAAGCTTTCTTT.

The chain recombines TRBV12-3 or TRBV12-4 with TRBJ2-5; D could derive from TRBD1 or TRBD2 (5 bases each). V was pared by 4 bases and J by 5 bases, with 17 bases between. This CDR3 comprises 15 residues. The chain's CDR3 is CASSSTRGVRETQYF. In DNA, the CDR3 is TGTGCCAGCAGTTCCACGAGAGGGGTCCGGGAGACCCAGTACTTC.

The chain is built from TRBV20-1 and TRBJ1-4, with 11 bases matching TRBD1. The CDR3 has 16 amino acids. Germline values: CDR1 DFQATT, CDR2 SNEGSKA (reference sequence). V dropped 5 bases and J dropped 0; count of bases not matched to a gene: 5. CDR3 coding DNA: TGCAGTGCTGCCCCGGGACAGGGGGCAACTAATGAAAAACTGTTTTTT. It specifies CSAAPGQGATNEKLFF.

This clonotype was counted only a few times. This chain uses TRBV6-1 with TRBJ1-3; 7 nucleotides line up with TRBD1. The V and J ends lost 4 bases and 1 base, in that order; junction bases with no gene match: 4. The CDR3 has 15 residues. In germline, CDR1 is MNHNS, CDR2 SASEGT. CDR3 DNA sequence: TGTGCCAGCAGTGCCGACAGGGTGTCTGGAAACACCATATATTTT. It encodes CASSADRVSGNTIYF.

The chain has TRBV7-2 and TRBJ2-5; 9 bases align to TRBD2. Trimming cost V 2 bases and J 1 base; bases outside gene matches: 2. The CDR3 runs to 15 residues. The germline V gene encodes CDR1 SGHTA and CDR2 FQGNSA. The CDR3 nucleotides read TGTGCCAGCAGCTTAAGCGGGAGGCTCCAAGAGACCCAGTACTTC. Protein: CASSLSGRLQETQYF.

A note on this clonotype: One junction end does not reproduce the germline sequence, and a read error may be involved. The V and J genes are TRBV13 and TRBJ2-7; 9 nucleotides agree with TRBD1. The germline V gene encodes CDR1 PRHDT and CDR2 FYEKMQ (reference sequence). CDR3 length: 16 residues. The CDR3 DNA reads TGTGCCTGCAGCTTAGGGGCCGGGACAGGGACCTACGAGCAGTACTTC. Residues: CACSLGAGTGTYEQYF.

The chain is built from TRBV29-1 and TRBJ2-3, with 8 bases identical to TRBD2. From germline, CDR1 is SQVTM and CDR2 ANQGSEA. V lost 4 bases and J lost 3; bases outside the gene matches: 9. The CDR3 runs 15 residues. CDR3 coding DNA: TGCAGCGTTGGCCTCACGGGAGGGAATACAGATACGCAGTATTTT. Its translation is CSVGLTGGNTDTQYF.